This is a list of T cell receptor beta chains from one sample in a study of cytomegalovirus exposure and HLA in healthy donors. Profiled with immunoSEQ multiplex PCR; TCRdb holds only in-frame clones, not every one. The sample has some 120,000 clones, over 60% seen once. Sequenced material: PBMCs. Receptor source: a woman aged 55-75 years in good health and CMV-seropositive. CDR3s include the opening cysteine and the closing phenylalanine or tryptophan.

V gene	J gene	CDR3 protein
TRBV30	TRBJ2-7	CAWSKRTGVEQYF
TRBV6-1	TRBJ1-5	CAGSDGNQPQHF
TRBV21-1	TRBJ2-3	CASSKGWGLADTDTQYF
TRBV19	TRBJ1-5	CASTALGGGNQPQHF
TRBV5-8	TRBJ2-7	CASSLGQPTYEQYF
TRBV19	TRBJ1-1	CASRPADSLNTEAFF
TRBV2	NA	CASSETGVPKNIQYF
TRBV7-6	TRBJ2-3	CASSRGQPTDTQYF
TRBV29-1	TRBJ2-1	CSVDDPTSPLYNEQFF
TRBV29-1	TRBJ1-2	CSVEGGTDYGYTF
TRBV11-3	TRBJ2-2	CASSTQTNTGELFF
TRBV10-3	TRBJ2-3	CAISEDGTWNTDTQYF
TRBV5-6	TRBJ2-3	CASSLIGSAGGGRDTQYF
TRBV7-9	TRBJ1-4	CASSLGLTYATNEKLFF
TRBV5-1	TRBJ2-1	CASSLLFGVYNSYNEQFF
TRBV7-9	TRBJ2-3	CASSQGTSGRTDTQYF
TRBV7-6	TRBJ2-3	CASSLREGSDTQYF
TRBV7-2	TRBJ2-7	CASSLAGGPTGEQYF
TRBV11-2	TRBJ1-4	CASALMGQGWEKLFF
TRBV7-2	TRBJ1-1	CASSLDFRSSEAFF
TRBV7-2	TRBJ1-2	CASSSGQAYGYTF
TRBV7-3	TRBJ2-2	CASRGASLRAANTGELFF
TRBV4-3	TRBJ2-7	CASSQDRRQGRNEQYF
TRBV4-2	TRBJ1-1	CASSGTTGVAFF
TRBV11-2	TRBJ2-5	CASSREETQYF
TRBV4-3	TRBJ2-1	CASSQDTLAGGLDEQFF
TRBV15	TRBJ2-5	CATSRGLAGLAQETQYF
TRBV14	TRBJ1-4	CASSAIGTGVNEKLFF
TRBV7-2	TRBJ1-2	CASRSTGTANYGYTF
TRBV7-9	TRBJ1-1	CASSGTGGTNTEAFF
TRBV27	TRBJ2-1	CASGAGGRYNEQFF
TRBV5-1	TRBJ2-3	CASSRVAGALPDTQYF
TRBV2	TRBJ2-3	CASLEGRVTDTQYF
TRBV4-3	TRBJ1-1	CASSQVHRGSTEAFF
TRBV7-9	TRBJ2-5	CASSLLAGDGETQYF
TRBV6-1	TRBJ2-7	CASSESSGRNYEQYF
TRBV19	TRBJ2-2	CASSIRLWASGRATGELFF
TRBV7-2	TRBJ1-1	CASSLSVGGRFSFF
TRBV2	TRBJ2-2	CASRGVQGRFTGELFF
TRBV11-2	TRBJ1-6	CASSLTSGGIDNSPLHF
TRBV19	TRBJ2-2	CASSIAGGLAGELFF
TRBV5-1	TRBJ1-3	CASSLAGRAGGNTIYF
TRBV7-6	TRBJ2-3	CASSRPSGRGTDTQYF
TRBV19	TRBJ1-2	CASSPPRGTGNSNYGYTF
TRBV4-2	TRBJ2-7	CASSPGLAGGSASYEQYF
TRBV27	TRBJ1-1	CASSSRAWNTEAFF
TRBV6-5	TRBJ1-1	CASSYSEAARAFF
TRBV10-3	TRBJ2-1	CAIRPSGAYYNEQFF